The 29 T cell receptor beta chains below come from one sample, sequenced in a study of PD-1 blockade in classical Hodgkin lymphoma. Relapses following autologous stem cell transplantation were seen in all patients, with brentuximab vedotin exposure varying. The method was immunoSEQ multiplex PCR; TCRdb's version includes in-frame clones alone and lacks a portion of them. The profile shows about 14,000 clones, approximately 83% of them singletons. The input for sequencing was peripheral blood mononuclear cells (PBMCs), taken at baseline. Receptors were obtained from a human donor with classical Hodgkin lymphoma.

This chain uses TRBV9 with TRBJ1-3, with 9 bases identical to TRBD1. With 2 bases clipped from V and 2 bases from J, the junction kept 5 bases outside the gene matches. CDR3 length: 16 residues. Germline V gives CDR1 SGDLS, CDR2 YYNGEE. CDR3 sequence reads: CASSVRDREAGNTIYF. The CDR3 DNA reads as TGTGCCAGCAGCGTCCGGGACAGGGAGGCTGGAAACACCATATATTTT.

The CDR3 coding sequence is TGTGCCAGCAGCTTACGGGGGAGCTCCTACAATGAGCAGTTCTTC. It translates to CASSLRGSSYNEQFF. The rearrangement uses TRBV7-9 and TRBJ2-1; a weak D match, TRBD2 (6 bases). Germline V gene sequence: CDR1 SEHNR, CDR2 FQNEAQ (reference sequence). CDR3 length equals 15 residues. V lost 2 bases and J 0 bases, leaving 8 bases between the germline ends.

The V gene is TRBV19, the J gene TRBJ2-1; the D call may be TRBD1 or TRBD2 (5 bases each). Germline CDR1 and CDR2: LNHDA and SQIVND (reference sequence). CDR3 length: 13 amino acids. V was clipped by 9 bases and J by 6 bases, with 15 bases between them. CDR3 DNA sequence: TGTGCCAGCCGGGACGTTAATGCCAATGAGCAGTTCTTC. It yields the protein CASRDVNANEQFF.

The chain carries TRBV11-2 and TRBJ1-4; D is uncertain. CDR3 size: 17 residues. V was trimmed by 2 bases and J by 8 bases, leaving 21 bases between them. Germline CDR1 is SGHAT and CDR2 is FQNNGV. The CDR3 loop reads CASSLKEGPLGKEKLFF. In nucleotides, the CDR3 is TGTGCCAGCAGCTTAAAGGAAGGACCATTAGGAAAGGAAAAACTGTTTTTT.

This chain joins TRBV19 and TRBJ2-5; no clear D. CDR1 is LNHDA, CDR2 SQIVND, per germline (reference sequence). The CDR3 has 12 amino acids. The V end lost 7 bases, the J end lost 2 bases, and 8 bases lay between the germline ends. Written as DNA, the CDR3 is TGTGCCAGTATAGAGGTTCAAGAGACCCAGTACTTC. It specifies CASIEVQETQYF.

CDR3 sequence: CASSVWGALRNTIYF. CDR3 DNA sequence: TGTGCCAGCAGTGTATGGGGGGCTCTGAGGAACACCATATATTTT. The chain is built from TRBV2 and TRBJ1-3, with a weak D call TRBD1 (6 bases). The CDR3 contains 15 residues. Trimming removed 4 bases from V and 7 bases from J, with 17 bases in between. Germline assignment: CDR1 SNHLY and CDR2 FYNNEI.

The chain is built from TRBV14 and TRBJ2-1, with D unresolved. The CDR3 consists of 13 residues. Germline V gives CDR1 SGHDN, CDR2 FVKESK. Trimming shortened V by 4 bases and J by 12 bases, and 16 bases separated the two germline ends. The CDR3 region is CASSPSSDLRQFF. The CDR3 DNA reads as TGTGCCAGCAGCCCCTCCTCGGACCTGCGGCAGTTCTTC.

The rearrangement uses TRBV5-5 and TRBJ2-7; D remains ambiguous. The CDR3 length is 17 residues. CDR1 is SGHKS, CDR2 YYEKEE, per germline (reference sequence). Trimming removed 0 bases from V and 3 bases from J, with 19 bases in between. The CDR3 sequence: CASSLGNVGPGNYEQYF. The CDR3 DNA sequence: TGTGCCAGCAGCTTGGGTAATGTAGGCCCGGGTAACTACGAGCAGTACTTC. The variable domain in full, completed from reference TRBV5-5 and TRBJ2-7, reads DAGVTQSPTHLIKTRGQQVTLRCSPISGHKSVSWYQQVLGQGPQFIFQYYEKEERGRGNFPDRFSARQFPNYSSELNVNALLLGDSALYLCASSLGNVGPGNYEQYFGPGTRLTVT.

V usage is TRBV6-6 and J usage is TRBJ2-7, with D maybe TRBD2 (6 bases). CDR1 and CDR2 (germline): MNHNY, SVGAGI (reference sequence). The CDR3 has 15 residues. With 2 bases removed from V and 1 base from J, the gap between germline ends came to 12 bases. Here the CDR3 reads CASSYSPGGSYEQYF. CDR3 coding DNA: TGTGCCAGCAGTTACAGCCCCGGGGGATCCTACGAGCAGTACTTC.

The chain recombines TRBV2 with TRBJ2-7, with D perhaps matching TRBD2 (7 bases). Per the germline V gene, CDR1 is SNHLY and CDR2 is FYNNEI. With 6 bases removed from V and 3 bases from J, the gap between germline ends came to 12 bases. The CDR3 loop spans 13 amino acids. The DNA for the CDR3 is TGTGCCAGCAGGGGAGGGACACGCTACGAGCAGTACTTC. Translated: CASRGGTRYEQYF.

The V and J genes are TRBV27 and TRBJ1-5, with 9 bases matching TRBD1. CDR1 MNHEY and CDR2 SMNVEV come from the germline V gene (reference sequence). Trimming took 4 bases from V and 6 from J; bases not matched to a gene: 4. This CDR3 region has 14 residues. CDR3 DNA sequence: TGTGCCAGCAGTTCAACAGGGGGCGGTCAGCCCCAGCATTTT. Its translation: CASSSTGGGQPQHF.

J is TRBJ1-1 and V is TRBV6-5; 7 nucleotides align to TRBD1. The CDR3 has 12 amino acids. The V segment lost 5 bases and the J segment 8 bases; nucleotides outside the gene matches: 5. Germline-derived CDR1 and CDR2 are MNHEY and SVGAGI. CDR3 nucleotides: TGTGCCAGCAGTAACTACAGGGGCGAAGCTTTCTTT. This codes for CASSNYRGEAFF.

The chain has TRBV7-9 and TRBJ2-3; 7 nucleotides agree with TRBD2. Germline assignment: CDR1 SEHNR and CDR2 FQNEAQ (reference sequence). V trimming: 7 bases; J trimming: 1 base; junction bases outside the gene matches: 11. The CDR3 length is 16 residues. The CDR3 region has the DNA TGTGCCAGCACCGAGGCGCAGCGGGGAGGCACAGATACGCAGTATTTT. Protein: CASTEAQRGGTDTQYF.

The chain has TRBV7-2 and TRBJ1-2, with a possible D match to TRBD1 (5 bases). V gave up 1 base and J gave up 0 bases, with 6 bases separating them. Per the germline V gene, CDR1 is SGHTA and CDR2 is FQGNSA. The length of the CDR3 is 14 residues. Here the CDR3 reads CASSLVTANYGYTF. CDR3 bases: TGTGCCAGCAGCTTAGTGACAGCTAACTATGGCTACACCTTC.

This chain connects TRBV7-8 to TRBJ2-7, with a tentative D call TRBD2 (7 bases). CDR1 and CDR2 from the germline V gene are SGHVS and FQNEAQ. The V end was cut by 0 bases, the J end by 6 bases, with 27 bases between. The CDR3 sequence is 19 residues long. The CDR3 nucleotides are TGTGCCAGCAGCTTAGCGCTAGGCGGGGGCACCCCCCACGGTCTCGAGCAGTACTTC. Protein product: CASSLALGGGTPHGLEQYF.

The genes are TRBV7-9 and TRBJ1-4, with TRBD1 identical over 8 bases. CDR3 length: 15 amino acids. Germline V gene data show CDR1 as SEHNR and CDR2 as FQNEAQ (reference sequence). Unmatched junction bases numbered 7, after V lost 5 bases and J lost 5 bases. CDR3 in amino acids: CASSPRQGHNEKLFF. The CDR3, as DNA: TGTGCCAGCAGCCCCAGACAGGGGCACAATGAAAAACTGTTTTTT.

The CDR3 DNA sequence: TGTGCCAGCAGCCCGCCGGGACAGGGTAGTTACGAGCAGTACTTC. Translation: CASSPPGQGSYEQYF. The V call is TRBV5-4, the J call TRBJ2-7; 9 bases map to TRBD1. Germline CDR1 reads SGHNT; CDR2 reads YYREEE (reference sequence). J gave up 4 bases and V 4 bases, and 9 bases lay outside the gene matches. The CDR3 totals 15 residues.

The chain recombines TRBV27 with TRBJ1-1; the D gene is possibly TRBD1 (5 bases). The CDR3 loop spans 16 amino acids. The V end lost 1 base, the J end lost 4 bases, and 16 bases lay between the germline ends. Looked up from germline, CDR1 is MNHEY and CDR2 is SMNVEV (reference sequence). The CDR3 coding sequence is TGTGCCAGCAGTTTATGGAGGGGATACGGGAGCACTGAAGCTTTCTTT. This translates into CASSLWRGYGSTEAFF.

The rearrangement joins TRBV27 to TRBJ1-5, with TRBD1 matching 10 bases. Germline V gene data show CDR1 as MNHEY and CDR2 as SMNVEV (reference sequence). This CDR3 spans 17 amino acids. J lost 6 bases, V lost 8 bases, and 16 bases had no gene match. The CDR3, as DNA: TGTGCCAGCCTACCCCGACCGACCGGGACAGGGGTTCAGCCCCAGCATTTT. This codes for CASLPRPTGTGVQPQHF.

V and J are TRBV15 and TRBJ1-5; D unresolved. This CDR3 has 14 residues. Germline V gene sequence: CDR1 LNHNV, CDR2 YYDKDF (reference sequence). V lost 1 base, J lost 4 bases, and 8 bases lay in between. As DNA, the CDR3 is TGTGCCACCAGCAGAGCTACCGCGAATCAGCCCCAGCATTTT. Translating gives CATSRATANQPQHF. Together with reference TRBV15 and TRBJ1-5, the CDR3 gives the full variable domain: DAMVIQNPRYQVTQFGKPVTLSCSQTLNHNVMYWYQQKSSQAPKLLFHYYDKDFNNEADTPDNFQSRRPNTSFCFLDIRSPGLGDTAMYLCATSRATANQPQHFGDGTRLSIL.

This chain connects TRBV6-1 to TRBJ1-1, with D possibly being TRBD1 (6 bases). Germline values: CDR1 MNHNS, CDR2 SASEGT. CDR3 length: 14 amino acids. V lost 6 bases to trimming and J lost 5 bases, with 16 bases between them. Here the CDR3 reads CASRPGATGTEAFF. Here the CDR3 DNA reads TGTGCCAGCAGGCCAGGGGCAACCGGGACTGAAGCTTTCTTT.

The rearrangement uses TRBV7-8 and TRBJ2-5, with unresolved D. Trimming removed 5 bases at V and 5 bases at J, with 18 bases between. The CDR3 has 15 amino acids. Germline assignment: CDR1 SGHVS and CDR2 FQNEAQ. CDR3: CASSPGGVPGETQYF. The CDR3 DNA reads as TGTGCCAGCAGCCCCGGCGGTGTACCCGGTGAGACCCAGTACTTC.

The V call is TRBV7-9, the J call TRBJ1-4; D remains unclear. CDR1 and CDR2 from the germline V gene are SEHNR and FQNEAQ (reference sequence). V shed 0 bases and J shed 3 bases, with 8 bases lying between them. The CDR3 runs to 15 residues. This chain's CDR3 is CASSLALPANEKLFF. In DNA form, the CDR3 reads TGTGCCAGCAGCTTAGCCCTTCCCGCTAATGAAAAACTGTTTTTT.

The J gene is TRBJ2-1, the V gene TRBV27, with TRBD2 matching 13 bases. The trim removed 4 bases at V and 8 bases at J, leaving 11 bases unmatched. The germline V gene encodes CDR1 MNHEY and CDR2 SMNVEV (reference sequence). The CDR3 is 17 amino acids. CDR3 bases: TGTGCCAGCAGTTCGCGGACTAGCGGGGGAGGGTCCCATGAGCAGTTCTTC. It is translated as CASSSRTSGGGSHEQFF.

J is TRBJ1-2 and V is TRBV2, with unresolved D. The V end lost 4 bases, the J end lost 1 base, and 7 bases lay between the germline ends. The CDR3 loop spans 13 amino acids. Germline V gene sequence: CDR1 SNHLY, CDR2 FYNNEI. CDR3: CASSGGFNYGYTF. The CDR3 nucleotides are TGTGCCAGCAGTGGCGGATTTAACTATGGCTACACCTTC.

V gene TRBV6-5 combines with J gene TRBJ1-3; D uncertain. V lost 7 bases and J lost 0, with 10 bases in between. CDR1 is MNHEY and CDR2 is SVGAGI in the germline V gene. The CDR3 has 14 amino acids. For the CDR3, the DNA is TGTGCCAGCAAGGGCTACAGCTCTGGAAACACCATATATTTT. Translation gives CASKGYSSGNTIYF.

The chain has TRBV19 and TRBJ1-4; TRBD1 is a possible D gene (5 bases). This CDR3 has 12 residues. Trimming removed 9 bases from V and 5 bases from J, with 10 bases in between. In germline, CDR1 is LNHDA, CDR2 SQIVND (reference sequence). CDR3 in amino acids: CASRDVNEKLFF. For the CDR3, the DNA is TGTGCCAGCCGGGACGTAAATGAAAAACTGTTTTTT. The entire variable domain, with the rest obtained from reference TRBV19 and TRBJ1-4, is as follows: DGGITQSPKYLFRKEGQNVTLSCEQNLNHDAMYWYRQDPGQGLRLIYYSQIVNDFQKGDIAEGYSVSREKKESFPLTVTSAQKNPTAFYLCASRDVNEKLFFGSGTQLSVL.

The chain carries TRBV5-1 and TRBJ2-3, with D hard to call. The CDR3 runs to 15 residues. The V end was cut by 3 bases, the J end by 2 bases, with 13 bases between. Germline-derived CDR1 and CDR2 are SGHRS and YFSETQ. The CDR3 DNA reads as TGCGCCAGCAGCTCCCGGGTTGCCCACACAGATACGCAGTATTTT. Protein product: CASSSRVAHTDTQYF.

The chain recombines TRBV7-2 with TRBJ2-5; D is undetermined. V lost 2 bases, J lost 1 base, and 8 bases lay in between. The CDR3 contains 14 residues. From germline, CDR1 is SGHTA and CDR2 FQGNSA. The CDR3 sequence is CASSLNTVQETQYF. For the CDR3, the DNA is TGTGCCAGCAGCTTAAACACAGTCCAAGAGACCCAGTACTTC.